Sequencing of this T cell receptor beta chain was carried out in a study of tumor and adjacent non-tumor tissue in lung cancer. Study in general: Each sample yielded a few million productive TCRbeta reads on average.

The library came from three nested PCR rounds adapted from ARM-PCR protocols. TCRdb processed the multiplex PCR reads anew with MiXCR; each CDR3 protein has one entry. The sample holds more than 75,000 distinct CDR3 sequences; roughly 80% are singletons and the top ten take 13%. This CDR3 has 14 residues. V lost 7 bases, J lost 10 bases, and 20 bases lay in between. RNA was extracted from bulk tissue without any cell sorting. V and J are TRBV12-3 or TRBV12-4 and TRBJ2-1; D remains ambiguous. This receptor was obtained from a woman between 50 and 59 years old with non-small cell lung cancer. The specimen was lung tumor tissue. CDR3 amino acids: CASNPLTSMGEQFF. The DNA for the CDR3 is TGTGCCAGCAATCCCTTGACCTCTATGGGGGAGCAGTTCTTC.